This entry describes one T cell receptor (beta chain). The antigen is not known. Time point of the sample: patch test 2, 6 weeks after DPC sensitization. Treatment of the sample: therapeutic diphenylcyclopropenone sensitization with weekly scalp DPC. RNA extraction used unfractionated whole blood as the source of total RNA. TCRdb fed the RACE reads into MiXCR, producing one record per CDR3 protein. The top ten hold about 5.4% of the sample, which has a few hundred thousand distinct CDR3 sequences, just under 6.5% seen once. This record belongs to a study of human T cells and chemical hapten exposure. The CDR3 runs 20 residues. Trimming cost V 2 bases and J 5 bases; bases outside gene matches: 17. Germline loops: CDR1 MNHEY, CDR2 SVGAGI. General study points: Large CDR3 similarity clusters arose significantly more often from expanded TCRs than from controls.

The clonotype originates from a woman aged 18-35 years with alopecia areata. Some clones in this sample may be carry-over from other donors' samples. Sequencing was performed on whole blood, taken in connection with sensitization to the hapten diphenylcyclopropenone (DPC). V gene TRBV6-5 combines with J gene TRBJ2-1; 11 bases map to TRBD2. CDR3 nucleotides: TGTGCCAGCAGTTACAGACGACTAGCGGGGTTCCGGGCGTCTAACAATGAGCAGTTCTTC. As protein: CASSYRRLAGFRASNNEQFF.